The sample holds a few counts of the clone carrying this TCR beta chain. These data are taken from a study of T cells after yellow fever vaccination. 5'RACE template switching produced TCR cDNA carrying a universal primer site and UMIs. TCRdb recomputed calls from the 5' RACE reads with MiXCR, one row per CDR3 protein. The repertoire holds approximately 610,000 distinct CDR3 sequences, with 17% as singletons. CDR1 is DFQATT, CDR2 SNEGSKA, per germline (reference sequence). CDR3 length: 17 residues. V was clipped by 1 base and J by 0 bases, with 17 bases between them. The receptor comes from a man between 18 and 35 years old who received the YFV17D yellow fever vaccine. Specimen: PBMCs, collected less than 6 days after the first yellow fever vaccination. The V call is TRBV20-1, the J call TRBJ2-3; D assignment may be TRBD1 or TRBD2 (5 bases each). The CDR3 region is CSARAPLGVSSTDTQYF. CDR3 bases: TGCAGTGCTAGAGCCCCTTTGGGGGTGTCAAGCACAGATACGCAGTATTTT.